Shown below are 14 T cell receptor beta chains from a single sample sequenced in a study of Graves' ophthalmopathy and Graves' hyperthyroidism. CDR3 regions of TCR beta were amplified from RNA transcripts. An initial RT-PCR round employing HTBI primers preceded a second-round multiplex PCR. One entry per CDR3 protein results from TCRdb running MiXCR on the multiplex PCR reads. The table includes 1 million to 1.3 million distinct CDR3 sequences, about 38% detected once. The material sequenced was peripheral blood or thyroid tissue (not recorded which). Receptors originate from an adult man with Graves' hyperthyroidism.

This clonotype was seen ten or more times. The V and J genes are TRBV20-1 and TRBJ2-2; D gene unclear. The CDR3 totals 16 residues. V was shortened by 5 bases and J by 0 bases, with 16 bases between the two germline ends. Germline V gene lookup returns CDR1 DFQATT and CDR2 SNEGSKA (reference sequence). The CDR3 region is CSAPAVVATNTGELFF. CDR3 coding DNA: TGCAGTGCTCCGGCGGTGGTGGCGACGAACACCGGGGAGCTGTTTTTT.

The rearrangement links TRBV6-2 or TRBV6-3 to TRBJ1-4; a weak D match, TRBD1 (5 bases). This CDR3 spans 16 amino acids. The V gene's germline CDR1 is MNHEY and CDR2 SVGEGT. The V end was cut by 0 bases, the J end by 0 bases, with 8 bases between. The DNA of the CDR3 is TGTGCCAGCAGTTACTCCCCGACAGCAACTAATGAAAAACTGTTTTTT. It translates to CASSYSPTATNEKLFF.

With respect to this clonotype: A much larger clone lies a single base off, so this may be a read error. The chain employs TRBV20-1 and TRBJ1-2; D is ambiguous. This CDR3 has 14 amino acids. Germline V lookup: CDR1 DFQATT, CDR2 SNEGSKA (reference sequence). The V end lost 1 base, the J end lost 5 bases, and 14 bases lay between the germline ends. This chain's CDR3 is CSARGGIPVYGYTF. Written as DNA, the CDR3 is TGCAGTGCTAGAGGAGGGATCCCAGTGTATGGCTACACCTTC.

This chain joins TRBV4-3 and TRBJ1-1; 10 bases match TRBD1. Germline V gene data show CDR1 as LGHNA and CDR2 as YSLEER. J gave up 3 bases and V 1 base, and 5 bases lay outside the gene matches. The CDR3 has 16 residues. The CDR3 DNA is TGCGCCAGCAGCCAAGTAGTCGGACAGGGGGACACTGAAGCTTTCTTT. It yields the protein CASSQVVGQGDTEAFF.

J is TRBJ2-7 and V is TRBV4-1; D unclear. Trimming left V 0 bases short and J 7 bases short, with 22 bases between. The CDR3 spans 17 residues. Germline values: CDR1 MGHRA, CDR2 YSYEKL. The CDR3 coding sequence is TGCGCCAGCAGCCAAGATTTTACTTTCGGGCCACTCCTAGAGCAGTACTTC. It yields the protein CASSQDFTFGPLLEQYF.

There are many counts of this clonotype. This chain joins TRBV15 and TRBJ1-3, with 7 bases matching TRBD1. CDR3 size: 18 residues. Germline V gene sequence: CDR1 LNHNV, CDR2 YYDKDF (reference sequence). Trimming cost V 0 bases and J 2 bases; bases outside gene matches: 10. Here the CDR3 reads CATSRESGGVYAGNTIYF. In DNA form, the CDR3 reads TGTGCCACCAGCAGAGAATCAGGGGGTGTATACGCTGGAAACACCATATATTTT.

The chain carries TRBV19 and TRBJ1-4; the D gene is possibly TRBD1 (5 bases). Trimming removed 1 base at V and 7 bases at J, with 13 bases between. The length of the CDR3 is 15 residues. The germline CDR1 and CDR2 sequences are LNHDA and SQIVND (reference sequence). The CDR3 DNA follows: TGTGCCAGTAGTATAGTAGGGACCTCGTCTGAAAAACTGTTTTTT. Protein: CASSIVGTSSEKLFF.

This chain uses TRBV7-3 with TRBJ2-5; a possible D gene is TRBD1 (7 bases). Trimming cost V 0 bases and J 2 bases, with 10 bases left between them. This CDR3 has 15 amino acids. Germline assignment: CDR1 SGHTA and CDR2 FQGTGA. The CDR3 protein is CASSLTTGTQETQYF. Written as DNA, the CDR3 is TGTGCCAGCAGCTTAACGACAGGGACTCAAGAGACCCAGTACTTC.

The rearrangement links TRBV15 to TRBJ1-2; D gene unclear. CDR1 and CDR2 from the germline V gene are LNHNV and YYDKDF (reference sequence). This CDR3 is built from 15 residues. Trimming shortened V by 4 bases and J by 8 bases, and 20 bases separated the two germline ends. The CDR3 nucleotides are TGTGCCACCAGCAAACTTCCGGAACCGCCTAGCGGCTACACCTTC. Protein: CATSKLPEPPSGYTF.

This clonotype was counted at least ten times. This rearrangement joins TRBV7-9 to TRBJ2-7; D is possibly TRBD2 (6 bases). CDR1 is SEHNR and CDR2 is FQNEAQ in the germline V gene (reference sequence). The CDR3 contains 14 residues. The V end was cut by 5 bases, the J end by 2 bases, with 13 bases between. The CDR3 DNA is TGTGCCAGCAGCCACGGTAGCGGAGCCTACGAGCAGTACTTC. This codes for CASSHGSGAYEQYF.

This chain links TRBV29-1 with TRBJ1-2; 8 positions match TRBD1. V was clipped by 8 bases and J by 7 bases; unmatched bases: 6. Germline values: CDR1 SQVTM, CDR2 ANQGSEA. The CDR3 has 11 amino acids. The CDR3 bases are TGCAGCAGTTTCAGGGGGCGTGGCTACACCTTC. Translated, it gives CSSFRGRGYTF.

This clonotype has at least ten counts. The chain couples TRBV6-6 to TRBJ1-3; D uncertain. Trimming cost V 6 bases and J 0 bases, with 9 bases left between them. This CDR3 has 14 residues. CDR1 is MNHNY and CDR2 is SVGAGI in the germline V gene (reference sequence). CDR3 sequence reads: CASSGSASGNTIYF. Written as DNA, the CDR3 is TGTGCCAGCAGCGGTTCCGCCTCTGGAAACACCATATATTTT.

The V and J genes are TRBV11-3 and TRBJ2-5, with 7 bases identical to TRBD1. CDR1 and CDR2 from the germline V gene are SGHNT and YENEEA. The CDR3 runs to 15 residues. V lost 5 bases, J lost 5 bases, and 11 bases stayed unmatched. The CDR3: CASSQRQGSKETQYF. CDR3 DNA: TGTGCCAGCAGCCAGAGACAGGGTTCGAAGGAGACCCAGTACTTC. Looking up the rest from reference TRBV11-3 and TRBJ2-5 gives the full variable domain: EAGVVQSPRYKIIEKKQPVAFWCNPISGHNTLYWYLQNLGQGPELLIRYENEEAVDDSQLPKDRFSAERLKGVDSTLKIQPAELGDSAVYLCASSQRQGSKETQYFGPGTRLLVL.

This clonotype was counted between two and nine times. This sequence joins TRBV12-3 or TRBV12-4 and TRBJ2-7, with D perhaps TRBD1 (5 bases). This CDR3 comprises 18 residues. Trimming removed 2 bases from V and 4 bases from J, with 24 bases in between. The CDR3: CASSLSPFLGQLKYEQYF. Written as DNA, the CDR3 is TGTGCCAGCAGTTTATCCCCTTTTCTGGGGCAGCTGAAGTACGAGCAGTACTTC.